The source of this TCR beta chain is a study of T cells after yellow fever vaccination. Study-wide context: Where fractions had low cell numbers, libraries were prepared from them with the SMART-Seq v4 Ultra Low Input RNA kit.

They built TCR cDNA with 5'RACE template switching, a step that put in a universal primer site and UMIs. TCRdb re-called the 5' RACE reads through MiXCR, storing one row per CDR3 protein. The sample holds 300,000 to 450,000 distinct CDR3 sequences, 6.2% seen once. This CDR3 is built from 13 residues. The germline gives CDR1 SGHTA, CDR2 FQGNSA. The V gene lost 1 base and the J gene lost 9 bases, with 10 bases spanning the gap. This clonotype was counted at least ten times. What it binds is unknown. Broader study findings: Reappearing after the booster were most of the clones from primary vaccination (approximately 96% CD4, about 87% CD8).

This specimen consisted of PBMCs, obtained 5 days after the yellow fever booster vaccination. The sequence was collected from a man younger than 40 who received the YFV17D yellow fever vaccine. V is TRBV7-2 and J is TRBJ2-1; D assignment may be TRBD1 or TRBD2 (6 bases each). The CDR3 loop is CASSLEGGREQFF. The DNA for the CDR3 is TGTGCCAGCAGCTTAGAGGGGGGCCGTGAGCAGTTCTTC.